This T cell receptor beta chain was identified during a study of blood T cell repertoires in COVID-19. CDR1 is GTSNPN and CDR2 is SVGIG in the germline V gene (reference sequence). This CDR3 is 11 amino acids long. The V end lost 7 bases, the J end lost 0 bases, and 7 bases lay between the germline ends. Methods used by the authors: Reference gene primer amplification gave nucleated cell count estimates. Libraries were prepared by immunoSEQ multiplex PCR; TCRdb keeps only in-frame clonotypes and omits some of them. That table supplies the V and J calls and clone size; D and trimming were determined from the DNA. The data contain some 180,000 clones, 85% to 90% of them singletons.

This clonotype originated in a woman aged 55-69 years with acute or convalescent COVID-19. This chain joins TRBV30 and TRBJ2-7; no firm D call. Sample: peripheral blood. The CDR3 region is CAYRVSYEQYF. The CDR3 bases are TGTGCCTACAGAGTCTCCTACGAGCAGTACTTC.